Below, 23 T cell receptor beta chains from the same sample are listed, as sequenced in a study of T cells in Graves' hyperthyroidism and ophthalmopathy. Amplification targeted TCR beta CDR3 regions from RNA transcripts. An initial round of RT-PCR targeting the TCR CDR3 relied on the HTBI primer set. TCRdb re-analysed the multiplex PCR reads in MiXCR, keeping a single row per CDR3 protein. Counted here are more than 500,000 distinct CDR3 sequences, roughly 14% occurring once; the ten biggest clones make up 4.3%. What was sequenced was blood. The receptors here all came from a woman aged 40 to 50 with Graves' ophthalmopathy.

This clonotype appeared many times. The chain employs TRBV12-3 or TRBV12-4 and TRBJ2-7; the D gene is possibly TRBD1 (6 bases). Deletions cut 3 bases from V and 4 bases from J, with 10 bases between. The CDR3 has 13 amino acids. The CDR3 sequence: CASSFGTQYEQYF. The CDR3 bases are TGTGCCAGCAGTTTTGGGACACAGTACGAGCAGTACTTC.

This clonotype was seen repeatedly, ten times or more. The chain has TRBV28 and TRBJ2-7; 8 nucleotides line up with TRBD1. CDR1 and CDR2 from the germline V gene are MDHEN and SYDVKM. V was clipped by 10 bases and J by 5 bases; unmatched bases: 16. This CDR3 contains 15 residues. The CDR3 protein is CATEKNTGGVNEQYF. The CDR3 bases are TGTGCCACCGAAAAGAATACAGGGGGAGTAAACGAGCAGTACTTC.

This chain uses TRBV20-1 with TRBJ1-1; D is undetermined. CDR1 is DFQATT and CDR2 is SNEGSKA in the germline V gene (reference sequence). CDR3 length: 14 residues. Deletions cut 0 bases from V and 4 bases from J, with 12 bases between. The CDR3 nucleotides read TGCAGTGCTAGAGAGTCGGAACGGACCACTGAAGCTTTCTTT. It codes for CSARESERTTEAFF.

This clonotype was counted only a few times. The V and J genes are TRBV6-1 and TRBJ2-5; 10 bases line up with TRBD1. Germline trimming cut 6 bases from V and 2 bases from J; bases unmatched to any gene: 6. The CDR3 runs to 15 residues. Germline assignment: CDR1 MNHNS and CDR2 SASEGT. DNA of the CDR3: TGTGCCAGCAGATTCGGACAGGGGGTTCAAGAGACCCAGTACTTC. It codes for CASRFGQGVQETQYF.

In this sample, this clonotype turned up a few times. The V call is TRBV30, the J call TRBJ1-6; D unclear. Trimming took 4 bases from V and 8 from J, leaving 15 bases between them. Germline CDR1 GTSNPN, CDR2 SVGIG (reference sequence). CDR3 size: 14 residues. DNA of the CDR3: TGTGCCTGGACTCCGAACCGGTCTGATTCACCCCTCCACTTT. Translating it yields CAWTPNRSDSPLHF.

The J gene is TRBJ2-5, the V gene TRBV20-1; 7 positions agree with TRBD2. The CDR3 runs 14 residues. CDR1 is DFQATT and CDR2 is SNEGSKA in the germline V gene (reference sequence). V lost 2 bases to trimming and J lost 2 bases; unmatched junction nucleotides: 5. Here the CDR3 DNA reads TGCAGTGCTAGATGGAGGGGAGGGCAAGAGACCCAGTACTTC. Residues: CSARWRGGQETQYF.

This clonotype is a singleton in its sample. The J gene is TRBJ2-5, the V gene TRBV12-3 or TRBV12-4; TRBD1 agrees at 9 bases. The V segment lost 8 bases and the J segment 7 bases; nucleotides outside the gene matches: 8. The CDR3 loop spans 13 amino acids. The CDR3 loop is CASRDRAVGTQYF. The CDR3 DNA follows: TGTGCCAGCCGGGACAGGGCGGTGGGGACCCAGTACTTC.

This clonotype was observed many times. The chain is built from TRBV12-3 or TRBV12-4 and TRBJ2-7; 11 nucleotides align to TRBD1. There are 17 residues in the CDR3. Germline trimming cut 3 bases from V and 2 bases from J; bases unmatched to any gene: 9. The DNA for the CDR3 is TGTGCCAGCAGTTTGGTCTGGGAGGGACAGGGGGCCTACGAGCAGTACTTC. Its translation is CASSLVWEGQGAYEQYF.

At least ten counts were recorded for this clonotype. The rearrangement joins TRBV6-2 or TRBV6-3 to TRBJ1-1, with a weak D call TRBD1 (6 bases). V was pared by 2 bases and J by 1 base, with 11 bases between. The germline V gene encodes CDR1 MNHEY and CDR2 SVGEGT. This CDR3 is 15 amino acids long. The CDR3 coding sequence is TGTGCCAGCAGTTACGGTCGGGGGGCGAACACTGAAGCTTTCTTT. This codes for CASSYGRGANTEAFF.

This clonotype was recorded many times. The chain uses TRBV19 and TRBJ1-3, with D tentatively TRBD1 (6 bases). Germline CDR1 is LNHDA and CDR2 is SQIVND (reference sequence). The CDR3 has 16 residues. The ends were cut back, 5 bases at V and 0 bases at J, with 14 bases in the middle. The CDR3 DNA sequence: TGTGCCAGTAGTTACCGGGACACTGGCTCTGGAAACACCATATATTTT. It translates to CASSYRDTGSGNTIYF.

The rearrangement uses TRBV11-2 and TRBJ1-5; possible D gene TRBD1, 5 bases. CDR1 and CDR2 (germline): SGHAT, FQNNGV. The V end lost 1 base, the J end lost 2 bases, and 12 bases lay between the germline ends. CDR3 length equals 16 residues. CDR3 residues: CASSLGLGQGNQPQHF. CDR3 in DNA: TGTGCCAGCAGCTTAGGGTTGGGGCAGGGCAATCAGCCCCAGCATTTT.

This clonotype was observed many times. The gene calls are TRBV28 and TRBJ2-5; 10 nucleotides match TRBD1. Germline V gene data show CDR1 as MDHEN and CDR2 as SYDVKM. The CDR3 has 16 amino acids. Trimming at V came to 6 bases and at J to 5 bases, leaving 12 bases not matched to a gene. This CDR3 reads CASRPWTGGGGETQYF. The CDR3 nucleotides are TGTGCCAGCAGACCGTGGACAGGGGGAGGAGGCGAGACCCAGTACTTC.

This clonotype came up many times. CDR3 protein: CASTPPYTYEQYF. In nucleotides, the CDR3 is TGTGCCAGCACCCCACCTTACACCTACGAGCAGTACTTC. This chain joins TRBV6-2 or TRBV6-3 and TRBJ2-7; no clear D gene. Trimming stripped 7 bases from V and 2 bases from J, with 12 bases between. Germline CDR1 reads MNHEY; CDR2 reads SVGEGT. This CDR3 spans 13 amino acids.

The gene calls are TRBV20-1 and TRBJ2-5; D remains unclear. Germline V CDR1 and CDR2: DFQATT, SNEGSKA (reference sequence). This CDR3 has 10 residues. V was pared by 4 bases and J by 5 bases, with 5 bases between. Here the CDR3 reads CSAIRETQYF. CDR3 bases: TGCAGTGCTATACGGGAGACCCAGTACTTC.

This clonotype was seen many times. The chain joins TRBV2 to TRBJ2-7; TRBD1 is a possible D gene (5 bases). V was pared by 7 bases and J by 0 bases, with 16 bases between. The CDR3 is 15 residues long. CDR1 SNHLY and CDR2 FYNNEI come from the germline V gene. The DNA of the CDR3 is TGTGCCAGCACCTTATTAGGGGTCCTCTCCTACGAGCAGTACTTC. Translating it yields CASTLLGVLSYEQYF. The variable domain in full, completed from reference TRBV2 and TRBJ2-7, reads EPEVTQTPSHQVTQMGQEVILRCVPISNHLYFYWYRQILGQKVEFLVSFYNNEISEKSEIFDDQFSVERPDGSNFTLKIRSTKLEDSAMYFCASTLLGVLSYEQYFGPGTRLTVT.

In its sample, this clonotype was seen many times. This chain uses TRBV7-2 with TRBJ2-7; 8 bases are a match to TRBD1. Germline values: CDR1 SGHTA, CDR2 FQGNSA. The CDR3 loop spans 15 amino acids. The V and J ends lost 5 bases and 3 bases, in that order; junction bases with no gene match: 9. The CDR3 sequence: CASSLPRDRLYEQYF. CDR3 nucleotide sequence: TGTGCCAGCAGCCTCCCCCGGGACAGGCTCTACGAGCAGTACTTC.

The genes are TRBV4-1 and TRBJ2-2; weak D call: TRBD1 (5 bases). The CDR3 runs to 17 residues. Germline V gene lookup returns CDR1 MGHRA and CDR2 YSYEKL. V was trimmed by 4 bases and J by 3 bases, leaving 18 bases between them. The CDR3 DNA sequence: TGCGCCAGCAGCCTTCGTCAGGGCATGTGGGACACCGGGGAGCTGTTTTTT. Translation gives CASSLRQGMWDTGELFF.

This clonotype has a count of ten or more. V and J are TRBV28 and TRBJ1-2, with 8 bases matching TRBD1. The CDR3 is made up of 15 amino acids. Germline-derived CDR1 and CDR2 are MDHEN and SYDVKM. V shed 4 bases, J shed 6 bases, and the junction held 10 bases outside the gene matches. CDR3 sequence (DNA): TGTGCCAGCAGTTCGCCGGGCAGGGGGCGTGATGGCTACACCTTC. Amino acids: CASSSPGRGRDGYTF.

Ten or more counts support this clonotype. This rearrangement joins TRBV11-2 to TRBJ2-7; tentatively, D is TRBD1 (6 bases). Germline V gene sequence: CDR1 SGHAT, CDR2 FQNNGV. The V end lost 5 bases, the J end lost 2 bases, and 13 bases lay between the germline ends. The CDR3 totals 14 residues. The DNA of the CDR3 is TGTGCCAGCAGCCAGACTACAGGGCCCTACGAGCAGTACTTC. Its protein product is CASSQTTGPYEQYF.

This clonotype was seen ten or more times. The chain carries TRBV11-2 and TRBJ2-7; D is unclear. The germline V gene has CDR1 SGHAT and CDR2 FQNNGV. Trimming pared 5 bases from V and 3 bases from J, leaving 20 bases between. This CDR3 contains 16 residues. This CDR3 is CASSPLGSLQYYEQYF. The CDR3 bases are TGTGCCAGCAGCCCTTTGGGGTCCCTCCAGTACTACGAGCAGTACTTC.

This clonotype was detected many times. The V and J genes are TRBV11-3 and TRBJ2-5; D gene ambiguous. This CDR3 is 16 amino acids long. Trimming removed 8 bases at V and 0 bases at J, with 19 bases between. Germline CDR1 SGHNT, CDR2 YENEEA. The CDR3 loop is CASQLTLGLYQETQYF. Here the CDR3 DNA reads TGTGCCAGCCAGCTAACATTGGGATTGTACCAAGAGACCCAGTACTTC.

The table lists this clonotype with many counts. The rearrangement uses TRBV19 and TRBJ1-5, with D possibly matching TRBD1 (5 bases). The germline CDR1 and CDR2 sequences are LNHDA and SQIVND (reference sequence). Trimming took 5 bases from V and 2 from J, leaving 13 bases between them. The CDR3 extends over 15 amino acids. CDR3 in amino acids: CASSDWGRGNQPQHF. For the CDR3, the DNA is TGTGCCAGTAGTGACTGGGGACGGGGCAATCAGCCCCAGCATTTT.

The genes are TRBV20-1 and TRBJ2-7, with TRBD2 matching 7 bases. Germline-derived CDR1 and CDR2 are DFQATT and SNEGSKA (reference sequence). Trimming cost V 3 bases and J 3 bases; bases outside gene matches: 8. The CDR3 covers 14 residues. CDR3 amino acids: CSASNAGEYYEQYF. CDR3 in DNA: TGCAGTGCTAGTAACGCGGGAGAATACTACGAGCAGTACTTC.